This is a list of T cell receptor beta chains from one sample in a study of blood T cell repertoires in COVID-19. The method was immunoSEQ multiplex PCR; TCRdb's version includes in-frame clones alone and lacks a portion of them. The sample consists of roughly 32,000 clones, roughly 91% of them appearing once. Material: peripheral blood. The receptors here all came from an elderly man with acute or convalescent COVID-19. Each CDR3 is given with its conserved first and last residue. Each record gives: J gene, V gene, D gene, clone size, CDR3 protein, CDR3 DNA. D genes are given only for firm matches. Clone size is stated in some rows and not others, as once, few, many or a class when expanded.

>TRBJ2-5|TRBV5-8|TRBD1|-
CASRRPGQGGETQYF
TGTGCCAGCAGGAGACCGGGACAGGGTGGTGAGACCCAGTACTTC
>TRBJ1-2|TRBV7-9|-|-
CASSPSGMNYGYTF
TGTGCCAGCAGCCCCTCCGGGATGAACTATGGCTACACCTTC
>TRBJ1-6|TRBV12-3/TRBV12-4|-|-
CASSPPGGSPLHF
TGTGCCAGCAGCCCTCCCGGGGGATCACCCCTCCACTTT
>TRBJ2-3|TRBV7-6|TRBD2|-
CASSYLGGWGTDTQYF
TGTGCCAGCAGCTACTTGGGGGGGTGGGGCACAGATACGCAGTATTTT
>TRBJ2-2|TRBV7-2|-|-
CASSLESSPTAGELFF
TGTGCCAGCAGCTTAGAGTCCTCCCCAACTGCCGGGGAGCTGTTTTTT
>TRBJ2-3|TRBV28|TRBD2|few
CASSLPSGDFTDTQYF
TGTGCCAGCAGTTTACCTAGCGGGGATTTCACAGATACGCAGTATTTT
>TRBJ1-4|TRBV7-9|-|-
CASSHGQSVEKLFF
TGTGCCAGCAGCCATGGACAGTCCGTAGAAAAACTGTTTTTT
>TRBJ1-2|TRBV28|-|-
CASRPTGNYGYTF
TGTGCCAGCAGACCGACAGGAAACTATGGCTACACCTTC
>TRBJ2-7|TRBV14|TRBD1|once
CASSPLTGGEYEQYF
TGTGCCAGCAGCCCGCTGACAGGGGGCGAATACGAGCAGTACTTC
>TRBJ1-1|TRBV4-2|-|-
CASSQDPRVNTEAFF
TGTGCCAGCAGCCAAGATCCCAGGGTGAACACTGAAGCTTTCTTT
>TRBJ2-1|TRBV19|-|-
CASSPSGGSYNEQFF
TGTGCCAGTAGTCCCAGCGGTGGCTCCTACAATGAGCAGTTCTTC
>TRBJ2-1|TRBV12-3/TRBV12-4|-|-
CASTKGRDEQFF
TGTGCCAGCACTAAGGGCAGGGATGAGCAGTTCTTC
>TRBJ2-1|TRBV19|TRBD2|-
CASSIWRGKQFF
TGTGCCAGTAGTATATGGCGGGGGAAGCAGTTCTTC
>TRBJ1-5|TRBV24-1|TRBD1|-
CATSDTGGGNQPQHF
TGTGCCACCAGTGATACAGGGGGCGGCAATCAGCCCCAGCATTTT
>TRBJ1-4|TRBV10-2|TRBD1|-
CASSPDRVEEKLFF
TGCGCCAGCAGTCCCGACAGGGTGGAGGAAAAACTGTTTTTT
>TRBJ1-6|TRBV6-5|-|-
CASSKGSSYNSPLHF
TGTGCCAGCAGCAAAGGGAGCTCCTATAATTCACCCCTCCACTTT
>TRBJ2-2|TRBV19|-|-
CASSPRDGGTGELFF
TGTGCCAGTAGTCCCCGCGACGGGGGCACCGGGGAGCTGTTTTTT
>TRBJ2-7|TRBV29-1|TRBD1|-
CSVRGQGTYEQYF
TGCAGCGTTAGGGGACAGGGGACCTACGAGCAGTACTTC
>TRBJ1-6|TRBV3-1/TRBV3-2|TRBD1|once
CASSQGDRGNSPLHF
TGTGCCAGCAGCCAAGGGGACAGGGGAAATTCACCCCTCCACTTT
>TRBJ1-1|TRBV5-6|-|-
CASSLPQGNTEAFF
TGTGCCAGCAGCTTGCCACAGGGGAACACTGAAGCTTTCTTT
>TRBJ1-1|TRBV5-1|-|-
CASSLFGRDTEAFF
TGCGCCAGCAGCTTATTTGGGAGAGATACTGAAGCTTTCTTT
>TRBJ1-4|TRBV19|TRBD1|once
CASSGDRERKLFF
TGTGCCAGTAGTGGAGACAGGGAGAGGAAACTGTTTTTT
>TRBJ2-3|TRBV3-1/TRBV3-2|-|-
CASSRAASGDTQYF
TGTGCCAGCAGCCGGGCAGCCAGTGGGGATACGCAGTATTTT
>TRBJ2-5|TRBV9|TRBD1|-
CASSTGQAQETQYF
TGTGCCAGCAGTACGGGACAGGCTCAAGAGACCCAGTACTTC
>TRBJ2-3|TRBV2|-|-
CASSLQGSRTDTQYF
TGTGCCAGCAGCCTACAGGGTTCCCGCACAGATACGCAGTATTTT
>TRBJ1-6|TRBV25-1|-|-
CASSEYIGWGGGNSPLHF
TGTGCCAGCAGTGAATATATAGGTTGGGGTGGAGGAAATTCACCCCTCCACTTT
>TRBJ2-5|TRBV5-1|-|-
CASSPQQETQYF
TGCGCCAGCAGTCCTCAGCAAGAGACCCAGTACTTC
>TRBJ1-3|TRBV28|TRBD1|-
CASSSGTGGNTIYF
TGTGCCAGCAGTTCCGGGACAGGGGGAAACACCATATATTTT
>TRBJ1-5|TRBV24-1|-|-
CATRRRPNQPQHF
TGTGCCACCCGAAGGAGGCCCAATCAGCCCCAGCATTTT
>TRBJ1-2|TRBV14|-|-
CASSQDYNYGYTF
TGTGCCAGCAGCCAAGATTACAATTATGGCTACACCTTC
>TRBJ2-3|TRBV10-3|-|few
CAISESLRGPLTDTQYF
TGTGCCATCAGTGAGTCGCTGCGGGGCCCCCTCACAGATACGCAGTATTTT
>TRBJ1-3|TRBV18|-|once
CASSTPPQAGNTIYF
TGTGCCAGCTCAACCCCACCTCAGGCGGGAAACACCATATATTTT
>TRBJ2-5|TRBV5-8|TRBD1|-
CASSLETGGFKTQYF
TGTGCCAGCAGCTTGGAGACAGGGGGCTTTAAGACCCAGTACTTC
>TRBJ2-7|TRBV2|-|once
CASRTGNSYEQYF
TGTGCCAGCAGAACCGGGAACTCCTACGAGCAGTACTTC
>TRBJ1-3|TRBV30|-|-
CAWSDPFSGNTIYF
TGTGCCTGGAGTGATCCCTTCTCTGGAAACACCATATATTTT
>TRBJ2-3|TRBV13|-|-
CASTGPRLPGTQYF
TGTGCCAGCACTGGCCCCCGCCTACCGGGGACGCAGTATTTT
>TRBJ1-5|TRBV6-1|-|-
CASSDPSNNQPQHF
TGTGCCAGCAGTGACCCGAGCAATAATCAGCCCCAGCATTTT
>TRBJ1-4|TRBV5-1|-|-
CASSLSVIGSGEKLFF
TGCGCCAGCAGCTTATCAGTAATCGGGTCGGGAGAAAAACTGTTTTTT
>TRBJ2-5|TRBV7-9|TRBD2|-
CASSLAGGETQYF
TGTGCCAGCAGCTTAGCGGGAGGGGAGACCCAGTACTTC
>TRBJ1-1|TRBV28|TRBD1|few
CASSSSTGLDTEAFF
TGTGCCAGCAGCTCCTCGACAGGGTTGGACACTGAAGCTTTCTTT
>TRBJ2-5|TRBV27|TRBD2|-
CASRAPGTSRGETQYF
TGTGCCAGCAGGGCCCCCGGGACTAGCCGGGGAGAGACCCAGTACTTC
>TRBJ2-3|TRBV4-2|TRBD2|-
CASSQESSGGPTYTDTQYF
TGTGCCAGCAGCCAAGAATCTAGCGGGGGTCCGACTTACACAGATACGCAGTATTTT
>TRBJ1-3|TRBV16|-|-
CASSPLGGARGNTIYF
TGTGCCAGCAGCCCCTTAGGGGGGGCAAGAGGAAACACCATATATTTT
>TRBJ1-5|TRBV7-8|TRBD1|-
CASKGNRGDQPQHF
TGTGCCAGCAAAGGGAACAGGGGGGATCAGCCCCAGCATTTT
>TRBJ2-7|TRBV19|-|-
CASSIDPDSRVGEQYF
TGTGCCAGTAGTATAGACCCGGACAGCCGAGTGGGGGAGCAGTACTTC
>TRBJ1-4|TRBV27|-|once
CASSLMTRPATNEKLFF
TGTGCCAGCAGTCTCATGACCAGGCCTGCAACTAATGAAAAACTGTTTTTT
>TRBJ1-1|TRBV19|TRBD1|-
CASTSDRLQRGMNTEAFF
TGTGCCAGTACCTCGGACAGGCTTCAACGGGGGATGAACACTGAAGCTTTCTTT
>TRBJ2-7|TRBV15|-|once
CATSRDISYEQYF
TGTGCCACCAGCAGAGATATCAGCTACGAGCAGTACTTC
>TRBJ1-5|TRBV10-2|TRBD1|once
CASSERQGLAGNQPQHF
TGCGCCAGCAGTGAGCGACAGGGGTTAGCTGGCAATCAGCCCCAGCATTTT
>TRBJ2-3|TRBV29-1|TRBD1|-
CSVAQGNTDTQYF
TGCAGCGTTGCACAGGGGAACACAGATACGCAGTATTTT
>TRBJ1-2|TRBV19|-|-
CASSIQGSTYGYTF
TGTGCCAGTAGTATCCAGGGATCCACCTATGGCTACACCTTC
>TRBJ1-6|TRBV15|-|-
CATSPSGPWDSPLHF
TGTGCCACCAGCCCGAGCGGGCCCTGGGATTCACCCCTCCACTTT
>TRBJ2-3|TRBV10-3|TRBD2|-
CAINSGLAGGPDTQYF
TGTGCCATCAACTCGGGACTAGCGGGGGGGCCAGATACGCAGTATTTT
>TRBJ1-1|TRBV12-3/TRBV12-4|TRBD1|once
CASRRQGTEAFF
TGTGCCAGCAGGAGACAGGGGACTGAAGCTTTCTTT
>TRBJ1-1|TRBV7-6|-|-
CASSFRLGTGAFF
TGTGCCAGCAGCTTTAGGTTAGGAACGGGTGCTTTCTTT
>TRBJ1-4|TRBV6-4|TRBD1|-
CASSQDRIFLRTNEKLFF
TGTGCCAGCAGTCAGGACAGGATATTCCTGCGGACTAATGAAAAACTGTTTTTT